The 24 T cell receptor beta chains presented below share a single source sample, sequenced in a study of blood T cell repertoires in COVID-19. Assay: immunoSEQ multiplex PCR; the TCRdb copy retains only in-frame clones and omits some. The data hold more than 100,000 clones, with 80% to 85% observed a single time. Sequencing input: PBMCs or T cells enriched from blood (not recorded which). Source of these receptors: a woman aged 25 to 45 who had recovered from COVID-19.

On this clone: Other DNA sequences of this sample code for an identical CDR3. The chain has TRBV9 and TRBJ1-5; 7 bases match TRBD1. Germline CDR1 SGDLS, CDR2 YYNGEE. V was clipped by 2 bases and J by 6 bases; unmatched bases: 5. The CDR3 runs to 14 residues. The CDR3 nucleotides read TGTGCCAGCAGCGTTACAGGGGTAGGTCAGCCCCAGCATTTT. This codes for CASSVTGVGQPQHF.

V usage is TRBV4-1 and J usage is TRBJ2-4, with TRBD2 identical over 7 bases. Germline loops: CDR1 MGHRA, CDR2 YSYEKL. The length of the CDR3 is 16 residues. Trimming took 4 bases from V and 0 from J; bases not matched to a gene: 6. CDR3 DNA: TGCGCCAGCAGCCGGCTTCTAGCGGTAGCCAAAAACATTCAGTACTTC. It encodes CASSRLLAVAKNIQYF.

This chain connects TRBV11-2 to TRBJ2-3, with 7 bases matching TRBD1. The germline V gene encodes CDR1 SGHAT and CDR2 FQNNGV. The CDR3 is made up of 16 amino acids. V trimming: 1 base; J trimming: 6 bases; junction bases outside the gene matches: 10. CDR3 residues: CASSLVGAGGVDTQYF. The CDR3 coding sequence is TGTGCCAGCAGCTTAGTAGGGGCAGGGGGTGTCGATACGCAGTATTTT.

The rearrangement joins TRBV29-1 to TRBJ2-1, with 12 bases that match TRBD2. This CDR3 has 15 residues. The V gene end was trimmed by 5 bases and the J gene end by 10 bases; junction bases not matched to a gene: 12. Germline V gives CDR1 SQVTM, CDR2 ANQGSEA. The DNA of the CDR3 is TGCAGCGTTTTCCCGACTAGCGGGAGAAGGGGAGAGCAGTTCTTC. Protein: CSVFPTSGRRGEQFF.

This chain uses TRBV19 with TRBJ2-3; D is undetermined. This CDR3 is built from 11 residues. Trimming removed 7 bases from V and 6 bases from J, with 8 bases in between. The germline CDR1 and CDR2 sequences are LNHDA and SQIVND (reference sequence). The CDR3 DNA sequence: TGTGCCAGTATGAGGCGCGATACGCAGTATTTT. This encodes CASMRRDTQYF.

Regarding this clone: At one end the junction does not follow the germline gene, possibly because of a read error. J is TRBJ2-7 and V is TRBV4-1; the D gene is possibly TRBD1 (5 bases). Looked up from germline, CDR1 is MGHRA and CDR2 is YSYEKL. The CDR3 is 13 residues long. The CDR3 nucleotides read TGCGCCAGCAGCCAAGATCAGGGCTACCAGCAGTACTTC. Residues: CASSQDQGYQQYF.

The rearrangement uses TRBV24-1 and TRBJ2-3; 7 bases line up with TRBD1. The CDR3 contains 15 residues. Germline V gene data show CDR1 as KGHDR and CDR2 as SFDVKD. Losses at the gene ends were 4 bases for V and 2 bases for J; bases not matched to a gene: 5. The CDR3 sequence is CATSEGDRYTDTQYF. Here the CDR3 DNA reads TGTGCCACCAGTGAGGGGGACAGATACACAGATACGCAGTATTTT.

Written as DNA, the CDR3 is TGTGCCAGCAGCGCCTCAGGGGGGATAACAGATACGCAGTATTTT. It codes for CASSASGGITDTQYF. The chain couples TRBV9 to TRBJ2-3, with D possibly being TRBD1 (7 bases). This CDR3 is 15 amino acids long. Trimming removed 3 bases from V and 3 bases from J, with 14 bases in between. Germline assignment: CDR1 SGDLS and CDR2 YYNGEE. Variable domain in full (rest from reference TRBV9 and TRBJ2-3): DSGVTQTPKHLITATGQRVTLRCSPRSGDLSVYWYQQSLDQGLQFLIQYYNGEERAKGNILERFSAQQFPDLHSELNLSSLELGDSALYFCASSASGGITDTQYFGPGTRLTVL.

This clone was counted a few times. The V and J genes are TRBV30 and TRBJ1-6; 9 bases line up with TRBD1. After removal of 2 bases from V and 9 bases from J, the junction contained 8 bases not matched to a gene. In germline, CDR1 is GTSNPN, CDR2 SVGIG (reference sequence). The CDR3 is made up of 15 amino acids. The CDR3 nucleotides read TGTGCCTGGAGTTTCCCGACAGGGGGTCGTTCACCCCTCCACTTT. Its translation is CAWSFPTGGRSPLHF.

V gene TRBV27 combines with J gene TRBJ2-7, with TRBD2 matching 8 bases. CDR3 length: 12 residues. Germline assignment: CDR1 MNHEY and CDR2 SMNVEV (reference sequence). V trimming: 5 bases; J trimming: 7 bases; junction bases outside the gene matches: 4. The CDR3 sequence is CASSESGGEQYF. Here the CDR3 DNA reads TGTGCCAGCAGTGAAAGCGGGGGTGAGCAGTACTTC.

The chain uses TRBV19 and TRBJ1-5; 9 positions match TRBD1. The CDR3 is 15 residues long. CDR1 is LNHDA and CDR2 is SQIVND in the germline V gene (reference sequence). Unmatched junction bases numbered 8, after V lost 9 bases and J lost 2 bases. CDR3 DNA sequence: TGTGCCAGCACCACAGGGGGCGGGCGCAATCAGCCCCAGCATTTT. Translated: CASTTGGGRNQPQHF.

The V and J genes are TRBV1 and TRBJ1-1; TRBD1, the D gene given by the table, was not confirmed from the DNA. TRBV1 is marked as a pseudogene. The CDR3 length is 14 residues. Here the CDR3 reads CTSSHLTGVVEAFF. The CDR3 DNA reads TGCACCAGCAGCCATCTCACAGGGGTCGTTGAAGCTTTCTTT.

The genes are TRBV11-2 and TRBJ1-6; D not certain. Per germline, CDR1 SGHAT and CDR2 FQNNGV. The CDR3 is made up of 16 amino acids. V lost 4 bases and J 7 bases, leaving 17 bases between the germline ends. The CDR3 nucleotides are TGTGCCAGCAGCTACAACTCGGACTACTCAAATTCACCCCTCCACTTT. Translating it yields CASSYNSDYSNSPLHF.

This clone was seen a single time. This sequence joins TRBV12-3 or TRBV12-4 and TRBJ2-6, with a tentative D call TRBD1 (6 bases). Trimming stripped 6 bases from V and 7 bases from J, with 10 bases between. CDR3 length equals 13 residues. CDR3 sequence: CASRPDSANVLTF. Written as DNA, the CDR3 is TGTGCCAGCAGACCGGACAGCGCCAACGTCCTGACTTTC.

The V and J genes are TRBV5-6 and TRBJ2-7, with D possibly being TRBD1 (6 bases). CDR1 SGHDT and CDR2 YYEEEE come from the germline V gene. The CDR3 runs 11 residues. The CDR3 bases are TGTGCCAGCAGCCGACAATTACAGGGCGGTGTC. Residues: CASSRQLQGGV.

This chain uses TRBV3-1 (or the pseudogene TRBV3-2) with TRBJ1-2, with 8 bases identical to TRBD1. The V segment lost 8 bases and the J segment 2 bases; nucleotides outside the gene matches: 1. The germline V gene has CDR1 LGHDT and CDR2 YNNKEL (reference sequence). The CDR3 contains 12 residues. The CDR3 loop is CASRQGNYGYTF. CDR3 bases: TGTGCCAGCCGACAGGGGAACTATGGCTACACCTTC.

The gene calls are TRBV6-5 and TRBJ2-5, with D tentatively TRBD1 (7 bases). CDR1 is MNHEY and CDR2 is SVGAGI in the germline V gene. The CDR3 spans 15 residues. V lost 0 bases and J lost 5, with 13 bases in between. The CDR3 DNA sequence: TGTGCCAGCAGTTACTCCAGGGGGGCTAGGGAGACCCAGTACTTC. It translates to CASSYSRGARETQYF.

The chain joins TRBV28 to TRBJ2-7; a possible D gene is TRBD2 (5 bases). Per the germline V gene, CDR1 is MDHEN and CDR2 is SYDVKM. The CDR3 totals 12 residues. Trimming shortened V by 6 bases and J by 2 bases, and 8 bases separated the two germline ends. The CDR3 nucleotides read TGTGCCAGCAGGGACTGGGCCTACGAGCAGTACTTC. Protein product: CASRDWAYEQYF.

The chain joins TRBV11-2 to TRBJ2-1, with D maybe TRBD1 (6 bases). Germline V gives CDR1 SGHAT, CDR2 FQNNGV. Trimming took off 8 bases at V and 9 bases at J, with 11 bases between the two ends. CDR3 length equals 11 residues. CDR3 in DNA: TGTGCCAGCTTTCAAGGGGGTGAGCAGTTCTTC. As protein: CASFQGGEQFF.

CDR3 amino acids: CASSPIELGGNTIYF. The CDR3 DNA sequence: TGTGCCAGCTCACCAATAGAACTTGGTGGAAACACCATATATTTT. This rearrangement joins TRBV18 to TRBJ1-3; no reliable D call. The germline gives CDR1 KGHSH, CDR2 LQKENI. This CDR3 has 15 residues. Trimming cost V 2 bases and J 3 bases, with 11 bases left between them. Full variable domain (remainder filled in from reference TRBV18 and TRBJ1-3): NAGVMQNPRHLVRRRGQEARLRCSPMKGHSHVYWYRQLPEEGLKFMVYLQKENIIDESGMPKERFSAEFPKEGPSILRIQQVVRGDSAAYFCASSPIELGGNTIYFGEGSWLTVV.

The rearrangement links TRBV7-9 to TRBJ2-7; 7 bases fit TRBD2. From germline, CDR1 is SEHNR and CDR2 FQNEAQ (reference sequence). V trimming: 4 bases; J trimming: 2 bases; junction bases outside the gene matches: 8. The CDR3 is made up of 15 amino acids. CDR3 sequence (DNA): TGTGCCAGCAGCTCCGGGCTAGCGGATCCCTACGAGCAGTACTTC. Translation gives CASSSGLADPYEQYF.

The chain uses TRBV5-5 and TRBJ2-4; possibly TRBD2 for D (6 bases). V was trimmed by 4 bases and J by 5 bases, leaving 10 bases between them. This CDR3 has 13 residues. From germline, CDR1 is SGHKS and CDR2 YYEKEE (reference sequence). The CDR3 loop reads CASSRPGENIQYF. The CDR3 DNA reads TGTGCCAGCAGCCGTCCGGGGGAAAACATTCAGTACTTC. The whole variable domain, remainder taken from reference TRBV5-5 and TRBJ2-4, is DAGVTQSPTHLIKTRGQQVTLRCSPISGHKSVSWYQQVLGQGPQFIFQYYEKEERGRGNFPDRFSARQFPNYSSELNVNALLLGDSALYLCASSRPGENIQYFGAGTRLSVL.

The chain carries TRBV18 and TRBJ2-1; possible D gene TRBD1, 5 bases. The CDR3 runs to 14 residues. Trimming cost V 2 bases and J 3 bases, with 8 bases left between them. Germline V CDR1 and CDR2: KGHSH, LQKENI. CDR3 sequence (DNA): TGTGCCAGCTCACCAGAGACAGTCTACAATGAGCAGTTCTTC. Translation: CASSPETVYNEQFF.

This clone turned up a few times. The J gene is TRBJ1-1, the V gene TRBV6-5; no firm D call. The CDR3 covers 14 residues. Germline V gene data show CDR1 as MNHEY and CDR2 as SVGAGI. Trimming stripped 7 bases from V and 4 bases from J, with 16 bases between. Written as DNA, the CDR3 is TGTGCCAGCACCCTCGTCGGAGGAATCACTGAAGCTTTCTTT. It is translated as CASTLVGGITEAFF.